Presented here are 23 T cell receptor beta chains from one specimen sequenced in a study of blood T cell repertoires in COVID-19. The method was immunoSEQ multiplex PCR; TCRdb's version includes in-frame clones alone and lacks a portion of them. The table lists roughly 120,000 clones, roughly nine tenths of them singletons, with more than 3% in the top ten. The sequencing sample was made of peripheral blood. These receptors came from a man aged 50-59 years with active COVID-19.

V usage is TRBV18 and J usage is TRBJ2-3, with 7 bases that match TRBD2. V trimming: 1 base; J trimming: 0 bases; junction bases outside the gene matches: 4. This CDR3 is 16 amino acids long. Per the germline V gene, CDR1 is KGHSH and CDR2 is LQKENI. The chain's CDR3 is CASSPRNSGSTDTQYF. CDR3 nucleotide sequence: TGTGCCAGCTCACCACGTAATAGCGGGAGCACAGATACGCAGTATTTT.

The chain recombines TRBV11-2 with TRBJ1-6; D remains unclear. CDR1 and CDR2 (germline): SGHAT, FQNNGV. The CDR3 totals 13 residues. V lost 1 base, J lost 10 bases, and 8 bases lay in between. CDR3 DNA: TGTGCCAGCAGCTTAGTTGGTCTATCACCCCTCCACTTT. It encodes CASSLVGLSPLHF.

This CDR3 is CASSLDGRSANTGELFF. The CDR3 region has the DNA TGTGCCAGCAGCTTAGACGGGAGGTCCGCGAACACCGGGGAGCTGTTTTTT. The genes are TRBV7-6 and TRBJ2-2, with 7 positions matching TRBD2. The CDR3 sequence is 17 residues long. Germline loops: CDR1 SGHVS, CDR2 FNYEAQ. The trim removed 1 base at V and 0 bases at J, leaving 5 bases unmatched.

J is TRBJ2-2 and V is TRBV27; maybe TRBD1 (6 bases). Germline CDR1 and CDR2: MNHEY and SMNVEV (reference sequence). The CDR3 is 13 residues long. Between the trimmed V and J ends, which lost 5 bases and 14 bases, there was a span of 18 bases. Here the CDR3 DNA reads TGTGCCAGCAGTCCCCCCGGGACATCTGAACTGTTTTTT. Amino acid sequence: CASSPPGTSELFF.

V gene TRBV5-6 combines with J gene TRBJ2-7, with 10 nucleotides matching TRBD1. The V gene's germline CDR1 is SGHDT and CDR2 YYEEEE. J gave up 7 bases and V 4 bases, and 17 bases lay outside the gene matches. CDR3 length: 17 residues. CDR3 region: CASSPGDRGLKSREQYF. The CDR3 nucleotides read TGTGCCAGCAGCCCAGGGGACAGGGGCTTAAAGTCGCGGGAGCAGTACTTC.

This clone was picked up one time. The rearrangement links TRBV19 to TRBJ2-1; 7 nucleotides agree with TRBD2. There are 15 residues in the CDR3. CDR1 is LNHDA and CDR2 is SQIVND in the germline V gene (reference sequence). J lost 3 bases, V lost 4 bases, and 6 bases had no gene match. DNA for the CDR3: TGTGCCAGTAGTAGGTCGGGGGGAAGCTACAATGAGCAGTTCTTC. This sequence encodes CASSRSGGSYNEQFF.

Written as DNA, the CDR3 is TGTGCCAGCAGCGAACATAGCGGGGCCGAGACCCAGTACTTC. Its protein product is CASSEHSGAETQYF. The chain is built from TRBV7-3 and TRBJ2-5; TRBD2 matches at 8 bases. J was trimmed by 5 bases and V by 5 bases; bases with no gene match: 7. The CDR3 covers 14 residues. CDR1 is SGHTA and CDR2 is FQGTGA in the germline V gene.

The chain carries TRBV6-6 and TRBJ2-7, with no clear D. CDR1 is MNHNY and CDR2 is SVGAGI in the germline V gene (reference sequence). Deletions cut 2 bases from V and 1 base from J, with 6 bases between. The CDR3 totals 13 residues. The CDR3 region is CASSYTVSYEQYV. CDR3 sequence (DNA): TGTGCCAGCAGTTACACGGTGTCCTACGAGCAGTACGTC.

The chain couples TRBV28 to TRBJ1-2; D perhaps matches TRBD1 (5 bases). The ends were cut back, 2 bases at V and 4 bases at J, with 8 bases in the middle. From germline, CDR1 is MDHEN and CDR2 SYDVKM. This CDR3 has 13 amino acids. The CDR3 DNA reads TGTGCCAGCAGTTTAAGGGGCGTCTATGGCTACACCTTC. This codes for CASSLRGVYGYTF.

The chain couples TRBV5-5 to TRBJ2-7; a weak D match, TRBD2 (5 bases). CDR1 SGHKS and CDR2 YYEKEE come from the germline V gene (reference sequence). Trimming shortened V by 4 bases and J by 0 bases, and 14 bases separated the two germline ends. The CDR3 has 15 residues. The CDR3 coding sequence is TGTGCCAGCAGCCTCGGCGGACTGAGCTCCTACGAGCAGTACTTC. Its translation is CASSLGGLSSYEQYF.

CDR3 region: CASSLNAPELGVGTDTQYF. Written as DNA, the CDR3 is TGTGCCAGCAGCTTAAACGCTCCGGAACTTGGAGTAGGCACAGATACGCAGTATTTT. The J gene is TRBJ2-3, the V gene TRBV7-2; D unclear. V lost 2 bases to trimming and J lost 1 base, with 22 bases between them. The CDR3 consists of 19 residues. Germline V lookup: CDR1 SGHTA, CDR2 FQGNSA.

The CDR3 DNA sequence: TGTGCCTGGAGTGAACTCTCACCCCTCCACTTT. Amino acid sequence: CAWSELSPLHF. J is TRBJ1-6 and V is TRBV30; D gene unclear. The V gene's germline CDR1 is GTSNPN and CDR2 SVGIG (reference sequence). This CDR3 has 11 amino acids. V gave up 1 base and J gave up 10 bases, with 5 bases separating them. The full variable domain, completed using reference TRBV30 and TRBJ1-6, is SQTIHQWPATLVQPVGSPLSLECTVEGTSNPNLYWYRQAAGRGLQLLFYSVGIGQISSEVPQNLSASRPQDRQFILSSKKLLLSDSGFYLCAWSELSPLHFGNGTRLTVT.

This chain uses TRBV23-1 with TRBJ1-5; no firm D call. TRBV23-1 is filed as an ORF, its function uncertain. This CDR3 contains 19 residues. The V and J ends lost 0 bases and 1 base respectively, with 19 bases between them. The CDR3: CASSQSCGNGVGSNQPQHF. CDR3 coding DNA: TGCGCCAGCAGTCAATCGTGCGGGAATGGTGTGGGGAGCAATCAGCCCCAGCATTTT.

The chain has TRBV6-6 and TRBJ2-5, with D unresolved. From germline, CDR1 is MNHNY and CDR2 SVGAGI (reference sequence). Trimming removed 6 bases at V and 7 bases at J, with 9 bases between. This CDR3 has 11 amino acids. CDR3 in amino acids: CASSQVATQYF. CDR3 DNA sequence: TGTGCCAGCAGCCAAGTGGCGACCCAGTACTTC.

This clone was counted once. The J gene is TRBJ1-1, the V gene TRBV9; D may be TRBD1 (5 bases). CDR1 and CDR2 (germline): SGDLS, YYNGEE. The CDR3 covers 13 residues. Trimming stripped 4 bases from V and 3 bases from J, with 10 bases between. This CDR3 is CASSLQGYTEAFF. CDR3 DNA: TGTGCCAGCAGCCTCCAGGGTTACACTGAAGCTTTCTTT.

The CDR3 is CASSQLPQGNSPLHF. In DNA, the CDR3 is TGTGCCAGCAGCCAACTCCCTCAGGGTAATTCACCCCTCCACTTT. The rearrangement uses TRBV14 and TRBJ1-6, with D possibly TRBD1 on 5 matching bases. Germline V CDR1 and CDR2: SGHDN, FVKESK. This CDR3 spans 15 amino acids. The V end lost 2 bases, the J end lost 6 bases, and 11 bases lay between the germline ends.

The gene calls are TRBV27 and TRBJ2-1, with 9 bases matching TRBD1. Germline V CDR1 and CDR2: MNHEY, SMNVEV (reference sequence). V lost 4 bases and J lost 6; bases outside the gene matches: 7. There are 15 residues in the CDR3. The CDR3 spells CASSSTGTGRNEQFF. CDR3 sequence (DNA): TGTGCCAGCAGTTCTACCGGGACAGGGCGCAATGAGCAGTTCTTC.

The rearrangement links TRBV30 to TRBJ2-2, with D uncertain. Germline lookup yields CDR1 GTSNPN and CDR2 SVGIG (reference sequence). This CDR3 spans 15 amino acids. Trimming stripped 2 bases from V and 0 bases from J, with 10 bases between. The CDR3 region has the DNA TGTGCCTGGAGTATTTCACATTCGAACACCGGGGAGCTGTTTTTT. Encoded protein: CAWSISHSNTGELFF.

In this sample, this clone turned up many times. The rearrangement uses TRBV19 and TRBJ1-1; weak D call: TRBD1 (6 bases). This CDR3 spans 14 amino acids. V was cut by 2 bases and J by 1 base, with 8 bases left in between. Looked up from germline, CDR1 is LNHDA and CDR2 is SQIVND (reference sequence). The CDR3 sequence: CASSIKQGNTEAFF. The CDR3 coding sequence is TGTGCCAGTAGTATAAAACAGGGGAACACTGAAGCTTTCTTT.

The gene calls are TRBV19 and TRBJ2-3; 7 bases map to TRBD2. This CDR3 contains 15 residues. Germline V gives CDR1 LNHDA, CDR2 SQIVND (reference sequence). V gave up 1 base and J gave up 1 base; unmatched junction bases: 2. Here the CDR3 reads CASSIGTSGTDTQYF. CDR3 in DNA: TGTGCCAGTAGTATAGGAACTAGCGGCACAGATACGCAGTATTTT. Drawing the rest from reference TRBV19 and TRBJ2-3, the complete variable domain is DGGITQSPKYLFRKEGQNVTLSCEQNLNHDAMYWYRQDPGQGLRLIYYSQIVNDFQKGDIAEGYSVSREKKESFPLTVTSAQKNPTAFYLCASSIGTSGTDTQYFGPGTRLTVL.

The chain links TRBV3-1 (or the pseudogene TRBV3-2) to TRBJ2-1; D is ambiguous. V lost 1 base, J lost 2 bases, and 9 bases lay in between. The CDR3 extends over 15 amino acids. In germline, CDR1 is LGHDT, CDR2 YNNKEL (reference sequence). The CDR3 sequence is CASSQAPQPYNEQFF. For the CDR3, the DNA is TGTGCCAGCAGCCAAGCTCCACAACCCTACAATGAGCAGTTCTTC.

V gene TRBV3-1 (or the pseudogene TRBV3-2) combines with J gene TRBJ2-2, with 9 nucleotides matching TRBD1. The V segment lost 1 base and the J segment 1 base; nucleotides outside the gene matches: 4. The CDR3 covers 17 residues. Germline CDR1 LGHDT, CDR2 YNNKEL (reference sequence). CDR3 in DNA: TGTGCCAGCAGCCAAGGGACAGGGGTTTTGAACACCGGGGAGCTGTTTTTT. This gives the protein CASSQGTGVLNTGELFF.

The rearrangement uses TRBV27 and TRBJ2-7, with D possibly being TRBD2 (5 bases). Germline-derived CDR1 and CDR2 are MNHEY and SMNVEV (reference sequence). The CDR3 covers 14 residues. V lost 6 bases, J lost 0 bases, and 12 bases lay in between. CDR3: CASSNWTHSYEQYF. The CDR3 DNA is TGTGCCAGCAGCAACTGGACTCACTCCTACGAGCAGTACTTC.